A selection of T cell receptor beta chains follows, all from one sample in a study of radiation and T cells in renal cell carcinoma. The table came from immunoSEQ multiplex PCR; TCRdb's copy has only in-frame clones and leaves some out. Here the sample spans around 95,000 clones, around 83% being singletons. The input for sequencing was blood, taken from a patient whose treatment included radiotherapy and nephrectomy. The receptors shown here come from a man aged 55 to 70 with renal cell carcinoma. Both conserved end residues are part of each CDR3. A D gene is named only where the DNA matches it firmly. Where a row states a size, it is once, few, many or the class of an expanded clone; other rows omit it.

v_gene	abundance	d_gene	j_gene	CDR3aa	CDR3nt
TRBV5-1	NA	NA	TRBJ1-5	CASSPDSQYQPQHF	TGCGCCAGCAGCCCGGACAGTCAATATCAGCCCCAGCATTTT
TRBV19	NA	TRBD2	TRBJ2-7	CASGTSGTYEQYF	TGTGCCAGTGGAACTAGCGGGACTTACGAGCAGTACTTC
TRBV10-1	NA	TRBD2	TRBJ2-7	CASSKAGDYEQYF	TGCGCCAGCAGTAAAGCGGGAGATTACGAGCAGTACTTC
TRBV7-8	NA	NA	TRBJ2-3	CASSLAGPGSTDTQYF	TGTGCCAGCAGCTTAGCGGGGCCCGGGAGCACAGATACGCAGTATTTT
TRBV16	few	TRBD1	TRBJ1-5	CASSPTGGGNQPQHF	TGTGCCAGCAGCCCGACAGGGGGCGGCAATCAGCCCCAGCATTTT
TRBV27	once	TRBD2	TRBJ2-1	CASSSLGRAEQFF	TGTGCAAGCAGTTCTCTCGGGAGGGCGGAGCAGTTCTTC
TRBV19	NA	NA	TRBJ1-3	CASSIVRSGNTIYF	TGTGCCAGTAGTATTGTCCGCTCTGGAAACACCATATATTTT
TRBV7-9	NA	TRBD2	TRBJ2-7	CASSLVSGRVYEQYF	TGTGCCAGCAGCTTAGTTAGCGGGAGGGTCTACGAGCAGTACTTC
TRBV27	NA	TRBD2	TRBJ2-3	CASSSGLDGVTQYF	TGTGCCAGCAGTTCCGGACTAGACGGTGTTACGCAGTATTTT
TRBV6-5	NA	NA	TRBJ2-3	CASSYRPGRSTDTQYF	TGTGCCAGCAGTTACCGCCCGGGCAGGAGCACAGATACGCAGTATTTT
TRBV6-4	NA	NA	TRBJ2-5	CASSVVGSGTQYF	TGTGCCAGCAGTGTGGTAGGGAGTGGGACCCAGTACTTC
TRBV11-1	few	NA	TRBJ1-1	CASSLAGDRRTFF	TGTGCCAGCAGCCTGGCTGGTGATAGACGGACTTTCTTT
TRBV27	few	TRBD2	TRBJ2-7	CASSPGATSGSTVEYF	TGTGCCAGCAGTCCCGGGGCGACTAGCGGGAGCACGGTTGAGTACTTC
TRBV5-6	NA	TRBD2	TRBJ2-3	CASSPRSHGRAKTDTQYF	TGTGCCAGCAGCCCCCGGTCGCACGGGAGGGCCAAGACAGATACGCAGTATTTT
TRBV30	NA	TRBD2	TRBJ2-1	CAWSVPGGPNEQFF	TGTGCCTGGAGTGTACCGGGAGGGCCCAATGAGCAGTTCTTC
TRBV7-9	once	TRBD2	TRBJ2-1	CASSLRPSGRFRSNEQFF	TGTGCCAGCAGCCTTAGGCCTAGCGGGAGATTTCGGAGTAATGAGCAGTTCTTC
TRBV19	NA	NA	TRBJ1-2	CASSKPLPEGGYTF	TGTGCCAGTAGCAAGCCCTTACCCGAGGGGGGCTACACCTTC
TRBV6-6	NA	NA	TRBJ1-5	CAASRGPNQPQHF	TGTGCAGCATCTAGAGGCCCCAATCAGCCCCAGCATTTT
TRBV10-3	NA	TRBD2	TRBJ2-5	CAIRNGLAVQETQYF	TGTGCCATCAGAAACGGACTAGCTGTTCAAGAGACCCAGTACTTC
TRBV4-1	NA	TRBD1	TRBJ2-7	CASSQGGTGKYEQYF	TGCGCCAGCAGCCAAGGAGGGACAGGGAAGTACGAGCAGTACTTC
TRBV11-3	NA	NA	TRBJ1-3	CASSIGPGNTIYF	TGTGCCAGCAGCATCGGACCTGGAAACACCATATATTTT
TRBV28	NA	NA	TRBJ1-5	CASSSPDLTLIYSNQPQHF	TGTGCCAGCAGTTCCCCGGACCTTACTTTGATTTATAGCAATCAGCCCCAGCATTTT
TRBV21-1	NA	NA	TRBJ2-1	CASSKWRAGEGNEQFF	TGTGCCAGCAGCAAATGGCGTGCGGGAGAGGGGAATGAGCAGTTCTTC
TRBV15	many	NA	TRBJ1-3	CATSSRTGSNTIYF	TGTGCCACCAGCTCTAGGACCGGGAGCAACACCATATATTTT
TRBV19	once	TRBD2	TRBJ2-3	CASSPPAVRGDTQYF	TGTGCCAGTAGTCCCCCCGCGGTGCGGGGGGATACGCAGTATTTT
TRBV12-5	NA	TRBD2	TRBJ2-1	CASGRTARGLDPYNEQFF	TGTGCTAGTGGTCGAACCGCACGAGGACTAGATCCTTACAATGAGCAGTTCTTC
TRBV20-1	NA	TRBD1	TRBJ1-3	CSAKRGHTIYF	TGCAGTGCTAAAAGGGGGCACACCATATATTTT
TRBV7-2	NA	NA	TRBJ2-5	CASSEGVFQYF	TGTGCCAGCAGCGAAGGTGTCTTCCAGTACTTC
TRBV30	NA	NA	TRBJ2-3	CAWKWALSTDTQYF	TGTGCCTGGAAGTGGGCCCTTTCCACAGATACGCAGTATTTT
TRBV25-1	NA	NA	TRBJ2-7	CASKGTSPRDEQYF	TGTGCCAGCAAGGGAACTAGCCCAAGGGACGAGCAGTACTTC
TRBV7-9	NA	NA	TRBJ1-5	CASSFSTEGNQPQHF	TGTGCCAGCAGCTTCTCGACGGAGGGGAATCAGCCCCAGCATTTT
TRBV27	NA	NA	TRBJ2-7	CASSLLTGSSYEQYF	TGTGCCAGCAGTTTACTGACCGGATCCTCCTACGAGCAGTACTTC
TRBV10-3	NA	TRBD1	TRBJ2-7	CAISVTTGGRYEQYF	TGTGCCATCAGTGTCACCACAGGGGGGCGCTACGAGCAGTACTTC
TRBV9	once	TRBD1	TRBJ2-2	CASSVGARGQHTGELFF	TGTGCCAGCAGCGTAGGTGCGAGGGGGCAGCACACCGGGGAGCTGTTTTTT
TRBV7-2	NA	NA	TRBJ2-5	CASSPRAAERETQYF	TGTGCCAGCAGTCCAAGGGCCGCGGAGAGAGAGACCCAGTACTTC
TRBV19	NA	TRBD2	TRBJ2-3	CASSMGEGSTDTQYF	TGTGCCAGTAGTATGGGGGAGGGGAGCACAGATACGCAGTATTTT
TRBV10-2	NA	TRBD2	TRBJ2-7	CASSGSSGAAHEQYF	TGCGCCAGCAGTGGCTCTAGCGGCGCCGCCCACGAGCAGTACTTC
TRBV5-8	NA	TRBD2	TRBJ2-1	CASSPGGTSGRPLLHNEQFF	TGTGCCAGCAGCCCCGGCGGGACTAGCGGGAGGCCTTTACTCCACAATGAGCAGTTCTTC
TRBV7-2	NA	NA	TRBJ1-1	CASSLRPSSAELNTEAFF	TGTGCCAGCAGCTTACGACCTTCCTCAGCGGAGTTAAACACTGAAGCTTTCTTT
TRBV18	few	TRBD1	TRBJ1-3	CASSQTGDSNTIYF	TGTGCCAGCTCACAAACAGGGGATTCGAACACCATATATTTT
TRBV7-8	NA	NA	TRBJ2-7	CARGGPLPEVYEQYF	TGTGCCAGAGGAGGACCCTTGCCCGAGGTTTACGAGCAGTACTTC
TRBV11-3	NA	NA	TRBJ2-3	CASSLGGTDTQYF	TGTGCCAGCAGCTTAGGGGGCACAGATACGCAGTATTTT
TRBV19	NA	NA	TRBJ2-2	CASREKGANTGELFF	TGTGCAAGTAGAGAGAAAGGGGCCAACACCGGGGAGCTGTTTTTT
TRBV7-9	NA	NA	TRBJ2-3	CASSFPIDTQYF	TGTGCCAGCAGCTTCCCTATAGATACGCAGTATTTT
TRBV30	NA	TRBD2	TRBJ2-1	CAWSGTSFYNEQFF	TGTGCCTGGAGCGGGACTAGCTTCTACAATGAGCAGTTCTTC
TRBV4-1	NA	NA	TRBJ2-1	CASSQNQFDRSSYNEQFF	TGCGCCAGCAGCCAGAACCAATTCGACAGGAGCTCCTACAATGAGCAGTTCTTC
TRBV5-5	few	TRBD2	TRBJ2-3	CASSLGLAENTDTQYF	TGTGCCAGCAGCTTGGGACTAGCGGAGAACACAGATACGCAGTATTTT
TRBV10-3	NA	TRBD2	TRBJ2-5	CAISESGSGRGVETQYF	TGTGCCATCAGTGAGTCGGGGAGCGGGAGAGGTGTAGAGACCCAGTACTTC
TRBV23-1	few	NA	TRBJ2-7	CASSQSPFWDSAYEQYF	TGCGCCAGCAGTCAATCGCCTTTTTGGGACTCAGCCTACGAGCAGTACTTC
TRBV5-5	few	NA	TRBJ2-7	CASSLRLSGYEQYF	TGTGCCAGCAGCTTGAGGCTCAGCGGCTACGAGCAGTACTTC
TRBV4-3	NA	TRBD2	TRBJ2-7	CASSPRLAGYEQYF	TGCGCCAGCAGCCCCCGTCTAGCGGGCTACGAGCAGTACTTC
TRBV27	once	NA	TRBJ2-7	CASSSTEVHEQYF	TGTGCCAGCAGTTCCACAGAGGTCCACGAGCAGTACTTC
TRBV7-9	NA	NA	TRBJ2-7	CASSLGAVSSYEQYF	TGTGCCAGCAGCTTAGGCGCAGTCAGCTCCTACGAGCAGTACTTC
TRBV4-1	NA	NA	TRBJ1-5	CASSQDAPGNQPQHF	TGCGCCAGCAGCCAAGATGCGCCAGGCAATCAGCCCCAGCATTTT